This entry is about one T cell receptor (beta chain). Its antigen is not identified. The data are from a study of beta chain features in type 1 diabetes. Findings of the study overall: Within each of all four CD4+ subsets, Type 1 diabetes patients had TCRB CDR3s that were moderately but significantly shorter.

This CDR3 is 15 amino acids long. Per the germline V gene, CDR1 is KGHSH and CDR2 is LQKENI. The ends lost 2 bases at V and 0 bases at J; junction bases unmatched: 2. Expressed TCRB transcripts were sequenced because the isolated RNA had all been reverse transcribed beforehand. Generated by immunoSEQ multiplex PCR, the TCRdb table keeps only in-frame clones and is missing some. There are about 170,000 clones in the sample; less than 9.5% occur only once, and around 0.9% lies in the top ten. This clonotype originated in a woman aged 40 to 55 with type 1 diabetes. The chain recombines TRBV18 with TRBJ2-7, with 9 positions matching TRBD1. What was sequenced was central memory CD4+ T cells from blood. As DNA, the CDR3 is TGTGCCAGCTCACCAGACAGGGGGGGCTCCTACGAGCAGTACTTC. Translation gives CASSPDRGGSYEQYF.